The clone carrying this T cell receptor (beta chain) was recorded many times. Its specificity is unknown. The source of the sample is a study of regulatory T cells in long-lasting Graves disease. From germline, CDR1 is KGHDR and CDR2 SFDVKD. Trimming took 6 bases from V and 2 from J; bases not matched to a gene: 7. The CDR3 runs to 15 residues. As for time point: newly diagnosed GD, antithyroid drugs for less than 3 months. Extracted PBMC RNA gave rise to the TCR library. By American Thyroid Association guidelines, Graves' disease was diagnosed in the cohort. To make TCR beta libraries, researchers used iRepertoire HTBI primers and Arm-PCR of CDR3 regions. TCRdb ran MiXCR on the multiplex PCR reads and lists one entry per CDR3 protein. The table has some 250,000 distinct CDR3 sequences, about 20% seen once; the top ten hold around 15%. Whole-study results and caveats: For persistent Graves' patients, TCR diversity was lower than for newly diagnosed ones. Samples came from peripheral blood alone, without thyroid tissue. Fewer public clonotypes were shared by new patients (around 990) than by persistent patients (about 2,800).

These data also formed part of another study, on T cells in Graves' hyperthyroidism and ophthalmopathy.

The material was peripheral blood mononuclear cells (PBMCs), obtained at new diagnosis, from a patient treated with antithyroid drugs. The clonotype was recovered from a woman in her 30s with Graves disease. The chain recombines TRBV24-1 with TRBJ2-3; TRBD2 aligns across 7 bases. The CDR3 DNA is TGTGCCACCAGTCCTAGCGGACGTAACACAGATACGCAGTATTTT. Translation: CATSPSGRNTDTQYF.